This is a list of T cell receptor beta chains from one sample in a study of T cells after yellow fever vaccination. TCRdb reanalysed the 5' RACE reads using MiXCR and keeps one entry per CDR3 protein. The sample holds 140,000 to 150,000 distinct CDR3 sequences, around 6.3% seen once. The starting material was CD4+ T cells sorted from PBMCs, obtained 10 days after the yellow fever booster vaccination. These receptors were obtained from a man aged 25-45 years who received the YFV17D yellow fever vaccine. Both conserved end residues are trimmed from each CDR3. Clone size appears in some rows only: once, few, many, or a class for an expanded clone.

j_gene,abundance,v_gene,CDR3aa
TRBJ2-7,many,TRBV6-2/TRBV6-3,ASLAVRGARIYEQY
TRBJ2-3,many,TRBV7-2,ASSLDTGGGRTQY
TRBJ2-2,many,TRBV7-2,ASSFSRLVTGELF
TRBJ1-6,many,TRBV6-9,ASSYYSGKGASPLH
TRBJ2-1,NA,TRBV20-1,SAEDKGRSNEQF
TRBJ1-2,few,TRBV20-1,SADRGENGYT
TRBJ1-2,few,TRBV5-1,ASKEDSRGYT
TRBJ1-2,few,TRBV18,ASSPPQARGGYT
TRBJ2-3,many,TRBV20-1,SARGSFWEFGTDTQY
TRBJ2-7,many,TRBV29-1,SVDSPSSGSSYEQY
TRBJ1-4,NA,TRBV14,ASSRSGEKLF
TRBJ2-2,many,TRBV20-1,SVLTAGVGTGELF
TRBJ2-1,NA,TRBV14,ASSIQGGFNEQF
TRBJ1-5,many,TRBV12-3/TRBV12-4,ASSSDYAYGPQH
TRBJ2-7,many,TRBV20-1,SAQTQPKGLYEQY
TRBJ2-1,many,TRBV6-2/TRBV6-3,ASSYLTGEAYNEQF
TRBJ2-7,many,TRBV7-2,ASSFIPGDSYEQY
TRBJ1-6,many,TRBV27,ATSGQYNSPLH
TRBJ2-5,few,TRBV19,ASSWDRGRGKTQY
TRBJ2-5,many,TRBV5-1,ASSSADQQETQY
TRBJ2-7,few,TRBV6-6,ATRQGARGEQY
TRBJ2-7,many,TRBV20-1,SVRQAGSYEQY
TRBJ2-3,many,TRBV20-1,SAPSREGLTDTQY
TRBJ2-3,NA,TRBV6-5,ASSYGTSGRNTDTQY
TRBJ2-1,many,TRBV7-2,ASSSTSGTGYNEQF
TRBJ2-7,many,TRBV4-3,ASSPQRISYEQY
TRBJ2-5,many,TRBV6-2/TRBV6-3,ASSSSGGGETQY
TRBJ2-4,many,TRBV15,ATSRVQSGTEGAKNIQY
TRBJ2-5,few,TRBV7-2,ASSFRQGKETQY
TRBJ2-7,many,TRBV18,ASSLQQVEQY
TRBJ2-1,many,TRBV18,ASSPSIAGGNNEQF
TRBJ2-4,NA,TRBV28,ASSPASTSGKNIQY
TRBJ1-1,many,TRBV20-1,SAREPGLIEAF
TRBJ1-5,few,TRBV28,ASSQNVQPQH
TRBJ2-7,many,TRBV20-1,SASSITGGYEQY
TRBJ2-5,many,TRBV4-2,ASSLRLQGALETQY
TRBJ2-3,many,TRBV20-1,SATQGWTSGSPGTDTQY
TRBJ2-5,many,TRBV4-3,ASSQDQGPQETQY
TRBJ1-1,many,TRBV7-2,ASSLRWPALNTEAF
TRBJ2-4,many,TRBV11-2,ASSFTENIQY
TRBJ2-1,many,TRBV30,AWSVGSYNEQF
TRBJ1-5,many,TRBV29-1,SVKQGVGNQPQH
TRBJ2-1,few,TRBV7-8,ASSTPRAGVFNEQF
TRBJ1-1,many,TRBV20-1,SARVIGGDTEAF
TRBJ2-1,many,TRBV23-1,ASSQPQGIGGDEQF